Following are 25 T cell receptor beta chains from one sample sequenced in a study of T-cell reconstitution after alpha-beta-depleted transplantation in children. The TCRbeta library was prepared with unique molecular identifiers. Via MiXCR, TCRdb re-called the PCR reads, giving one row per CDR3 protein. Here the sample spans 670,000 or so distinct CDR3 sequences, over 10% being singletons. Sequenced here: PBMCs, sampled before TCRalphabeta/CD19-depleted stem cell transplant. These receptors were taken from a girl aged 2 to 9 with congenital amegakaryocytic thrombocytopenia, due to receive a stem cell transplant.

This clonotype was observed a handful of times. The rearrangement uses TRBV12-3 or TRBV12-4 and TRBJ2-4; no reliable D call. The V end lost 4 bases, the J end lost 1 base, and 11 bases lay between the germline ends. The CDR3 contains 15 residues. The CDR3 DNA reads TGTGCCAGCAGTTCAGACATAAGGGCCAAAAACATTCAGTACTTC. Its translation: CASSSDIRAKNIQYF.

The chain has TRBV7-2 and TRBJ2-1; 10 bases fit TRBD2. Losses at the gene ends were 7 bases for V and 8 bases for J; bases not matched to a gene: 17. Germline loops: CDR1 SGHTA, CDR2 FQGNSA. The CDR3 is 17 amino acids. This CDR3 reads CASNSRVVLAGKDEQFF. DNA for the CDR3: TGTGCCAGCAACTCCCGGGTCGTACTAGCGGGAAAAGATGAGCAGTTCTTC.

This clonotype has a handful of counts. This chain joins TRBV30 and TRBJ2-1; D is undetermined. CDR3 size: 15 residues. Trimming pared 3 bases from V and 0 bases from J, leaving 12 bases between. The germline CDR1 and CDR2 sequences are GTSNPN and SVGIG (reference sequence). The CDR3 DNA reads as TGTGCCTGGAGGTATGGAGTCAGCTCCTACAATGAGCAGTTCTTC. Its protein product is CAWRYGVSSYNEQFF.

The J gene is TRBJ2-1, the V gene TRBV20-1; no definite D call. Germline lookup yields CDR1 DFQATT and CDR2 SNEGSKA (reference sequence). V shed 3 bases and J shed 6 bases, with 9 bases lying between them. This CDR3 has 12 residues. The CDR3 is CSASRLSNEQFF. CDR3 in DNA: TGCAGTGCTAGTCGACTGTCCAATGAGCAGTTCTTC.

The chain links TRBV12-3 or TRBV12-4 to TRBJ1-2, with 8 positions matching TRBD1. After removal of 4 bases from V and 3 bases from J, the junction contained 7 bases not matched to a gene. This CDR3 region has 15 residues. CDR3 sequence reads: CASSSRDRGDYGYTF. The CDR3 DNA sequence: TGTGCCAGCAGTTCTCGCGACAGGGGTGACTATGGCTACACCTTC.

This clonotype appeared many times. The chain carries TRBV29-1 and TRBJ2-1, with D tentatively TRBD1 (5 bases). Between the trimmed V and J ends, which lost 8 bases and 6 bases, there was a span of 8 bases. The CDR3 loop spans 10 amino acids. Germline V gene sequence: CDR1 SQVTM, CDR2 ANQGSEA. The DNA of the CDR3 is TGCAGCACCACAGGCAATGAGCAGTTCTTC. This codes for CSTTGNEQFF.

This clonotype was recorded at least ten times. J is TRBJ2-1 and V is TRBV27; D is ambiguous. This CDR3 is 16 amino acids long. V was pared by 2 bases and J by 0 bases, with 11 bases between. The germline gives CDR1 MNHEY, CDR2 SMNVEV (reference sequence). CDR3 bases: TGTGCCAGCAGTTTAGCCGTCTATAGCTCCTACAATGAGCAGTTCTTC. Translation gives CASSLAVYSSYNEQFF.

This clonotype has only a few counts. The CDR3 reads CASSVTGGGIDEQFF. The CDR3 nucleotides read TGTGCCAGCAGTGTAACAGGGGGAGGGATCGATGAGCAGTTCTTC. This rearrangement joins TRBV27 to TRBJ2-1; TRBD1 is a possible D gene (8 bases). Deletions cut 5 bases from V and 8 bases from J, with 19 bases between. Germline loops: CDR1 MNHEY, CDR2 SMNVEV (reference sequence). The CDR3 is 15 amino acids.

Ten or more counts support this clonotype. The chain is built from TRBV10-3 and TRBJ2-3; no clear D. There are 11 residues in the CDR3. Germline CDR1 ENHRY, CDR2 SYGVKD. Trimming took off 3 bases at V and 4 bases at J, with 2 bases between the two ends. The CDR3: CAISDPDTQYF. The CDR3 coding sequence is TGTGCCATCAGTGATCCAGATACGCAGTATTTT.

This clonotype turned up a few times. The chain links TRBV7-3 to TRBJ2-1; TRBD2 matches at 11 bases. The J segment lost 7 bases and the V segment lost 4 bases, leaving 12 bases of the junction unmatched. From germline, CDR1 is SGHTA and CDR2 FQGTGA. The CDR3 length is 17 residues. The CDR3 bases are TGTGCCAGCAGCTCCTTTAGCGGGAGGGCCGGAATAAATGAGCAGTTCTTC. Translated, it gives CASSSFSGRAGINEQFF.

Ten or more counts support this clonotype. CDR3 residues: CASSLGLAGGISSYNEQFF. CDR3 nucleotide sequence: TGCGCCAGCAGCTTGGGACTAGCGGGAGGCATTAGCTCCTACAATGAGCAGTTCTTC. The V call is TRBV5-1, the J call TRBJ2-1; 13 bases agree with TRBD2. The CDR3 totals 19 residues. The germline V gene encodes CDR1 SGHRS and CDR2 YFSETQ. J lost 0 bases, V lost 0 bases, and 6 bases had no gene match.

This clonotype appeared many times. V usage is TRBV7-8 and J usage is TRBJ2-1; 12 nucleotides agree with TRBD2. The germline V gene encodes CDR1 SGHVS and CDR2 FQNEAQ. The CDR3 runs to 17 residues. Germline trimming cut 8 bases from V and 12 bases from J; bases unmatched to any gene: 20. The CDR3 region is CASGIISGTSGLGRQFF. The CDR3 bases are TGTGCCAGCGGAATTATCTCCGGGACTAGCGGGTTAGGTAGGCAGTTCTTC.

In its sample, this clonotype was seen a few times. The chain recombines TRBV5-1 with TRBJ2-1; 8 bases map to TRBD2. This CDR3 spans 15 amino acids. The V gene end was trimmed by 0 bases and the J gene end by 8 bases; junction bases not matched to a gene: 7. Looked up from germline, CDR1 is SGHRS and CDR2 is YFSETQ. CDR3 loop: CASSLVAGFTDEQFF. The CDR3 nucleotides are TGCGCCAGCAGCTTGGTAGCGGGATTTACCGATGAGCAGTTCTTC.

This clonotype was counted many times. This chain connects TRBV29-1 to TRBJ2-4, with TRBD2 matching over 7 bases. Trimming cost V 3 bases and J 5 bases; bases outside gene matches: 10. Germline lookup yields CDR1 SQVTM and CDR2 ANQGSEA. This CDR3 is built from 15 residues. CDR3 nucleotides: TGCAGCGTTGAGAGGGCGGGGGATAACGAAAACATTCAGTACTTC. The encoded protein is CSVERAGDNENIQYF.

This clonotype was seen only a few times. The J gene is TRBJ2-7, the V gene TRBV18, with D unclear. V shed 0 bases and J shed 5 bases, with 11 bases lying between them. The germline CDR1 and CDR2 sequences are KGHSH and LQKENI. The CDR3 covers 14 residues. The CDR3 coding sequence is TGTGCCAGCTCACCACCTTTAGGGTTAGACGAGCAGTACTTC. Its protein product is CASSPPLGLDEQYF.

There are many counts of this clonotype. The rearrangement joins TRBV5-1 to TRBJ1-1; TRBD1 matches at 8 bases. The germline gives CDR1 SGHRS, CDR2 YFSETQ. V shed 0 bases and J 1 base; nucleotides not matched to a gene: 2. There are 15 residues in the CDR3. The CDR3 is CASSLGQGPNTEAFF. The CDR3 DNA follows: TGCGCCAGCAGCTTGGGACAGGGGCCGAACACTGAAGCTTTCTTT.

This clonotype turned up a few times. This rearrangement joins TRBV29-1 to TRBJ2-4; TRBD2 agrees at 8 bases. Trimming took 0 bases from V and 8 from J; bases not matched to a gene: 6. Germline-derived CDR1 and CDR2 are SQVTM and ANQGSEA. The CDR3 length is 14 residues. CDR3 in DNA: TGCAGCGTTGAAGATCGAGCGGGAGACCACATTCAGTACTTC. Translated, it gives CSVEDRAGDHIQYF.

This chain joins TRBV5-5 and TRBJ1-5; weak D call: TRBD1 (5 bases). Germline assignment: CDR1 SGHKS and CDR2 YYEKEE (reference sequence). The V gene lost 1 base and the J gene lost 1 base, with 9 bases spanning the gap. CDR3 size: 15 residues. The CDR3 protein is CASSLWGGSNQPQHF. The CDR3 DNA is TGTGCCAGCAGCTTGTGGGGCGGAAGCAATCAGCCCCAGCATTTT. The entire variable domain, with the rest obtained from reference TRBV5-5 and TRBJ1-5, is as follows: DAGVTQSPTHLIKTRGQQVTLRCSPISGHKSVSWYQQVLGQGPQFIFQYYEKEERGRGNFPDRFSARQFPNYSSELNVNALLLGDSALYLCASSLWGGSNQPQHFGDGTRLSIL.

A few counts support this clonotype. This chain links TRBV3-1 with TRBJ2-1; tentative D call: TRBD2 (6 bases). This CDR3 is 15 amino acids long. V dropped 1 base and J dropped 5 bases, with 12 bases sitting between them. Germline V lookup: CDR1 LGHDT, CDR2 YNNKEL (reference sequence). The CDR3 bases are TGTGCCAGCAGCCAAGGGGAGGCCGGAGACAATGAGCAGTTCTTC. It specifies CASSQGEAGDNEQFF.

Here the CDR3 reads CASSAGLYIQYF. As DNA, the CDR3 is TGTGCCAGCAGTGCGGGTTTATACATTCAGTACTTC. The genes are TRBV28 and TRBJ2-4; D is perhaps TRBD2 (5 bases). From germline, CDR1 is MDHEN and CDR2 SYDVKM. This CDR3 has 12 amino acids. V lost 5 bases, J lost 8 bases, and 10 bases lay in between.

The rearrangement uses TRBV20-1 and TRBJ2-7, with TRBD2 matching 11 bases. The CDR3 runs to 15 residues. Germline-derived CDR1 and CDR2 are DFQATT and SNEGSKA (reference sequence). The junction had 10 bases not matched to a gene; V was cut back by 6 bases and J by 3 bases. CDR3 sequence reads: CSACPLAGVVYEQYF. The CDR3, as DNA: TGCAGTGCCTGCCCACTAGCGGGAGTAGTCTACGAGCAGTACTTC.

The chain combines TRBV5-6 with TRBJ1-5, with D perhaps TRBD1 (6 bases). The CDR3 spans 15 residues. Germline CDR1 SGHDT, CDR2 YYEEEE. V was cut by 6 bases and J by 1 base, with 14 bases left in between. The CDR3 bases are TGTGCCAGCACCAAGACAGGAACGAGCAATCAGCCCCAGCATTTT. Its translation is CASTKTGTSNQPQHF.

The chain carries TRBV4-2 and TRBJ2-7; TRBD2 might be the D (5 bases). CDR1 and CDR2 (germline): LGHNA, YNFKEQ. V was shortened by 0 bases and J by 0 bases, with 15 bases between the two germline ends. This CDR3 comprises 17 residues. Here the CDR3 reads CASSQDLSLAFSYEQYF. CDR3 nucleotide sequence: TGTGCCAGCAGCCAAGATCTCTCCCTAGCTTTCTCCTACGAGCAGTACTTC.

This clonotype was recorded many times. The V and J genes are TRBV5-1 and TRBJ2-1; TRBD1 is a possible D gene (5 bases). This CDR3 has 13 amino acids. Germline V CDR1 and CDR2: SGHRS, YFSETQ. V lost 4 bases, J lost 9 bases, and 14 bases lay in between. CDR3: CASSIALQGEQFF. As DNA, the CDR3 is TGCGCCAGCAGCATAGCCTTGCAGGGTGAGCAGTTCTTC.

The chain uses TRBV28 and TRBJ2-2; 7 positions agree with TRBD1. V shed 6 bases, J shed 2 bases, and the junction held 6 bases outside the gene matches. The germline V gene has CDR1 MDHEN and CDR2 SYDVKM. The CDR3 runs to 15 residues. Written as DNA, the CDR3 is TGTGCCAGCAGGATGGGACAGATCAACACCGGGGAGCTGTTTTTT. Protein product: CASRMGQINTGELFF.